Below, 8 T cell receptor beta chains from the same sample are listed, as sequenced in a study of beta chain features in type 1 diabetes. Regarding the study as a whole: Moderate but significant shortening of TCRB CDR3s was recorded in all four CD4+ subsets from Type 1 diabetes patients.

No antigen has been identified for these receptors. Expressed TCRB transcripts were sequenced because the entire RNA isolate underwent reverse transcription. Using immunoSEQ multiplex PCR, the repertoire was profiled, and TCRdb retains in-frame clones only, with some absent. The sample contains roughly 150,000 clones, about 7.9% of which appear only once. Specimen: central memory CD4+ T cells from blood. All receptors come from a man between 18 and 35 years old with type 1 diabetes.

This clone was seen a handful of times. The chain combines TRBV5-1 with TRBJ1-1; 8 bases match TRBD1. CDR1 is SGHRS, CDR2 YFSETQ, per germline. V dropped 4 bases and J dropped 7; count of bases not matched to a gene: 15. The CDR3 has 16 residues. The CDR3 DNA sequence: TGCGCCAGCAGCCACGCGACAGGGGCCGGGGCCGGTGAAGCTTTCTTT. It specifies CASSHATGAGAGEAFF.

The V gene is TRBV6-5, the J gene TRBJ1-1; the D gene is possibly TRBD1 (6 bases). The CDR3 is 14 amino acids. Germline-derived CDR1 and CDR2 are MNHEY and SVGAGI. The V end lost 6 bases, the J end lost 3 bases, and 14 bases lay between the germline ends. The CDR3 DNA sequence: TGTGCCAGCAGCCTACAGGGAAGGCACACTGAAGCTTTCTTT. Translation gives CASSLQGRHTEAFF.

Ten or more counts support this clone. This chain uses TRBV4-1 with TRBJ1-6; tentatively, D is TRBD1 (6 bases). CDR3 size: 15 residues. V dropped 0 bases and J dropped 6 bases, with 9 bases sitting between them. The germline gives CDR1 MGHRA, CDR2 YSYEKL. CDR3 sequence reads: CASSQEQGGNSPLHF. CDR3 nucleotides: TGCGCCAGCAGCCAAGAACAGGGTGGTAATTCACCCCTCCACTTT.

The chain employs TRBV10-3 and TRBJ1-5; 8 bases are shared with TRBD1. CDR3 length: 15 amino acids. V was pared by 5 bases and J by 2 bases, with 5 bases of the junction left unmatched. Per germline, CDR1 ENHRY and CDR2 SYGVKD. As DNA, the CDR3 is TGTGCCATCAGTACAGGGGGTGGAGGCAATCAGCCCCAGCATTTT. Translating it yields CAISTGGGGNQPQHF.

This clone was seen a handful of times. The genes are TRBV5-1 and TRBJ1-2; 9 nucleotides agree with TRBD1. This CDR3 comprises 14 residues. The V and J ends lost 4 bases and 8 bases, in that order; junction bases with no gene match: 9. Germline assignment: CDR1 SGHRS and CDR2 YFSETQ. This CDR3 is CASSTGQGFGGYTF. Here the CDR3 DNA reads TGCGCCAGCAGCACGGGACAGGGCTTCGGGGGCTACACCTTC.

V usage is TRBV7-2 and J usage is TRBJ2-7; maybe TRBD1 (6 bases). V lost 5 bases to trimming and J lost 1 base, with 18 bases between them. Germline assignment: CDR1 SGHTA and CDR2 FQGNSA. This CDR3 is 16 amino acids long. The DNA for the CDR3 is TGTGCCAGCAGCCCAGACACCGGGACAAGGTCCTACGAGCAGTACTTC. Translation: CASSPDTGTRSYEQYF.

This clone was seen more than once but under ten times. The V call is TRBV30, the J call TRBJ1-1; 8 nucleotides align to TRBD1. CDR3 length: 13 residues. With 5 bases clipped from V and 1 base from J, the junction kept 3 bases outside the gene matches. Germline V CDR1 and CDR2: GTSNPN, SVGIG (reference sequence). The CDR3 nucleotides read TGTGCCTGGGACAGGGGAACGAACACTGAAGCTTTCTTT. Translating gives CAWDRGTNTEAFF.

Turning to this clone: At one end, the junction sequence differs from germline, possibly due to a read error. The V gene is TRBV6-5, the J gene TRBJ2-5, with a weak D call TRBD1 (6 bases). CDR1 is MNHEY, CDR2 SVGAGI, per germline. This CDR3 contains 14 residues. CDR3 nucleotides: TGTGCCATCAGTTATGGGACACTAGGAGAGACCCAGTACTTC. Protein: CAISYGTLGETQYF.